What follows describes a single T cell receptor (beta chain). The sample comes from a study of blood T cells in healthy people across ages. Researchers collected ten milliliters of peripheral blood from every single donor. CDR3 length equals 13 residues. The germline CDR1 and CDR2 sequences are MRHNA and SNTAGT. V lost 5 bases, J lost 9 bases, and 5 bases stayed unmatched. A second PCR of 7 to 11 cycles used a sample-barcoded 5' primer and a J-beta primer mix. Each cDNA molecule was tagged by a template-switch adaptor that had 12 random nucleotides. A minimum of 2.5 million CDR3-containing paired-end reads was obtained for each sample. TCRdb recomputed calls from the 5' RACE reads with MiXCR, one row per CDR3 protein. The table includes about 620,000 distinct CDR3 sequences, 52% detected once.

The rearrangement links TRBV6-4 to TRBJ2-4; 9 bases fit TRBD1. The sequenced sample was blood. The TCR sequence derives from an elderly woman in good health. The CDR3 reads CASSPGTGSIQYF. DNA of the CDR3: TGTGCCAGCAGTCCCGGGACAGGGAGCATTCAGTACTTC.